The 23 T cell receptor beta chains reported below all come from one sample, sequenced in a study of blood T cells in healthy people across ages. Primed by a sample-barcoded 5' primer and a J-beta primer mix, a second PCR proceeded for about 7 to 11 cycles. One entry per CDR3 protein, called by TCRdb with MiXCR from the 5' RACE reads. The data contain around 600,000 distinct CDR3 sequences, under 55% of them singletons. The sample was blood. These receptors came from a man aged 80 or over in good health.

V and J are TRBV5-1 and TRBJ1-4; 7 nucleotides line up with TRBD1. V dropped 2 bases and J dropped 6; count of bases not matched to a gene: 7. CDR3 length: 15 residues. The germline gives CDR1 SGHRS, CDR2 YFSETQ. For the CDR3, the DNA is TGCGCCAGCAGCTTAACAGGGGCGGTTGATGAAAAACTGTTTTTT. Translated: CASSLTGAVDEKLFF.

This clonotype was seen repeatedly, ten times or more. The chain has TRBV6-6 and TRBJ1-2, with D perhaps TRBD1 (5 bases). V was clipped by 5 bases and J by 7 bases, with 17 bases between them. Germline loops: CDR1 MNHNY, CDR2 SVGAGI (reference sequence). This CDR3 contains 14 residues. CDR3 in amino acids: CASSPQGPDGGYTF. Written as DNA, the CDR3 is TGTGCCAGCAGTCCTCAGGGACCCGACGGTGGCTACACCTTC.

The chain joins TRBV28 to TRBJ2-2; 9 bases line up with TRBD1. This CDR3 spans 17 amino acids. V was clipped by 6 bases and J by 6 bases; unmatched bases: 14. The germline CDR1 and CDR2 sequences are MDHEN and SYDVKM. The CDR3 DNA follows: TGTGCCAGCAGAAAACCGGGACAGGGAATTCTTGCCGGGGAGCTGTTTTTT. Translating it yields CASRKPGQGILAGELFF.

The table lists this clonotype with a few counts. The V gene is TRBV6-6, the J gene TRBJ1-4, with 9 nucleotides matching TRBD1. This CDR3 is built from 14 residues. The junction had 4 bases not matched to a gene; V was cut back by 4 bases and J by 7 bases. Germline V lookup: CDR1 MNHNY, CDR2 SVGAGI (reference sequence). CDR3 region: CASSFDRGSEKLFF. The DNA for the CDR3 is TGTGCCAGCAGTTTTGACAGGGGGAGTGAAAAACTGTTTTTT.

Notes on this clonotype: Given a much more abundant clone one base away, this may be a read error. The chain links TRBV4-1 to TRBJ2-1; D not resolved. Trimming cost V 1 base and J 8 bases, with 18 bases left between them. The CDR3 is made up of 16 amino acids. Germline CDR1 is MGHRA and CDR2 is YSYEKL. As DNA, the CDR3 is TGCGCCAGCAGCCAAGTCACCAAGCCGGGTTGGGATGAGCAGTTCTTC. Amino acid sequence: CASSQVTKPGWDEQFF.

The chain employs TRBV7-2 and TRBJ1-4, with TRBD1 identical over 8 bases. This CDR3 region has 16 residues. The J segment lost 8 bases and the V segment lost 0 bases, leaving 8 bases of the junction unmatched. The V gene's germline CDR1 is SGHTA and CDR2 FQGNSA. DNA for the CDR3: TGTGCCAGCAGCTTAGCAGGACAGGGCATTGGGGAAAAACTGTTTTTT. Translation gives CASSLAGQGIGEKLFF.

V usage is TRBV9 and J usage is TRBJ2-1; 8 bases are a match to TRBD1. V lost 0 bases and J lost 5; bases outside the gene matches: 7. The CDR3 sequence is 16 residues long. Per germline, CDR1 SGDLS and CDR2 YYNGEE. This chain's CDR3 is CASSVAWTGSNNEQFF. The DNA for the CDR3 is TGTGCCAGCAGCGTAGCGTGGACAGGGTCTAACAATGAGCAGTTCTTC.

Details on this clonotype: One end of the junction fails to match germline, which may point to a read error. This chain joins TRBV6-1 and TRBJ1-2, with 8 bases that match TRBD1. The CDR3 sequence is 16 residues long. Germline V gives CDR1 MNHNS, CDR2 SASEGT. CDR3 amino acids: CASSEVLPGQAYGYTF. CDR3 coding DNA: TGTGCCAGCAGCGAAGTCCTACCGGGACAGGCCTATGGCTACACCTTC.

This chain links TRBV27 with TRBJ1-2; 8 bases line up with TRBD1. CDR3 length: 13 amino acids. Germline V gene sequence: CDR1 MNHEY, CDR2 SMNVEV (reference sequence). Unmatched junction bases numbered 5, after V lost 6 bases and J lost 5 bases. CDR3 coding DNA: TGTGCCAGCAGAACAACAGGGGGATATGGCTACACCTTC. Residues: CASRTTGGYGYTF.

The V call is TRBV6-5, the J call TRBJ2-1, with a tentative D call TRBD2 (6 bases). Trimming cost V 0 bases and J 13 bases, with 19 bases left between them. The germline CDR1 and CDR2 sequences are MNHEY and SVGAGI. The CDR3 is 15 residues long. The CDR3 reads CASSYSMMGGETQFF. CDR3 nucleotide sequence: TGTGCCAGCAGTTACTCGATGATGGGAGGAGAGACCCAGTTCTTC.

This clonotype showed up many times. The genes are TRBV5-1 and TRBJ2-1; 8 positions agree with TRBD1. V lost 5 bases to trimming and J lost 3 bases; unmatched junction nucleotides: 7. The V gene's germline CDR1 is SGHRS and CDR2 YFSETQ. The CDR3 sequence is 15 residues long. Here the CDR3 reads CASRLTGVGYNEQFF. The CDR3 DNA reads TGCGCCAGCAGACTGACAGGGGTGGGCTACAATGAGCAGTTCTTC.

The rearrangement joins TRBV5-4 to TRBJ2-1; 9 nucleotides align to TRBD1. Germline lookup yields CDR1 SGHNT and CDR2 YYREEE (reference sequence). The CDR3 covers 15 residues. V gave up 4 bases and J gave up 9 bases; unmatched junction bases: 11. CDR3 sequence: CASSGGTGKVGEQFF. The CDR3, as DNA: TGTGCCAGCAGCGGGGGGACAGGGAAAGTTGGTGAGCAGTTCTTC.

The CDR3 sequence: CSDPGGGIRNEQYF. CDR3 DNA sequence: TGCAGTGACCCAGGGGGGGGAATTAGAAATGAGCAGTACTTC. The V gene is TRBV20-1, the J gene TRBJ2-5; D is perhaps TRBD1 or TRBD2 (7 bases each). The CDR3 sequence is 14 residues long. The ends were cut back, 7 bases at V and 11 bases at J, with 26 bases in the middle. The V gene's germline CDR1 is DFQATT and CDR2 SNEGSKA (reference sequence).

The CDR3 sequence: CASSFVATGSGANVLTF. The CDR3 coding sequence is TGTGCCAGCAGCTTCGTCGCGACAGGGTCGGGGGCCAACGTCCTGACTTTC. The rearrangement links TRBV7-9 to TRBJ2-6; 7 bases are a match to TRBD1. CDR3 length equals 17 residues. Germline loops: CDR1 SEHNR, CDR2 FQNEAQ (reference sequence). J was trimmed by 4 bases and V by 3 bases; bases with no gene match: 9.

The table lists this clonotype with a count of one. Written as DNA, the CDR3 is TGTGCCAGCAGCTTCGGGGGTACCAGGGAGCAGTACTTC. This encodes CASSFGGTREQYF. The genes are TRBV7-8 and TRBJ2-7; D might be TRBD2 (6 bases). The V end was cut by 3 bases, the J end by 7 bases, with 13 bases between. This CDR3 has 13 amino acids. The germline V gene encodes CDR1 SGHVS and CDR2 FQNEAQ.

The chain carries TRBV20-1 and TRBJ1-1, with D maybe TRBD1 (5 bases). Germline CDR1 and CDR2: DFQATT and SNEGSKA (reference sequence). The CDR3 spans 15 residues. V lost 0 bases and J lost 0, with 11 bases in between. The CDR3 here is CSARDRRGVNTEAFF. DNA of the CDR3: TGCAGTGCTAGAGATCGAAGAGGGGTGAACACTGAAGCTTTCTTT.

This chain uses TRBV7-2 with TRBJ2-1; D uncertain. Trimming removed 5 bases from V and 12 bases from J, with 17 bases in between. This CDR3 is built from 13 residues. The V gene's germline CDR1 is SGHTA and CDR2 FQGNSA. The CDR3 DNA sequence: TGTGCCAGCAGCGTACAAGGTCCCCCAGGGCAGTTCTTC. This gives the protein CASSVQGPPGQFF.

This chain links TRBV7-2 with TRBJ1-2; D might be TRBD1 (5 bases). Germline lookup yields CDR1 SGHTA and CDR2 FQGNSA. V lost 4 bases, J lost 5 bases, and 14 bases lay in between. There are 14 residues in the CDR3. CDR3 sequence: CASSSGRNPYGYTF. The CDR3 DNA reads as TGTGCCAGCAGCTCGGGACGGAACCCATATGGCTACACCTTC.

This clonotype was detected only once. This chain links TRBV20-1 with TRBJ2-7; maybe TRBD1 (5 bases). The CDR3 is 12 amino acids. Germline values: CDR1 DFQATT, CDR2 SNEGSKA (reference sequence). The germline V and J ends were trimmed by 4 bases and 2 bases, with 9 bases remaining between them. CDR3 nucleotides: TGCAGTGCTACAGGGTCCACCTACGAGCAGTACTTC. Translation: CSATGSTYEQYF.

V is TRBV29-1 and J is TRBJ1-2, with 11 bases aligning to TRBD1. The CDR3 length is 15 residues. J lost 2 bases, V lost 5 bases, and 7 bases had no gene match. Per germline, CDR1 SQVTM and CDR2 ANQGSEA. As DNA, the CDR3 is TGCAGCGTTTTGATGGGGACAGGGGGAAACTATGGCTACACCTTC. Amino acid sequence: CSVLMGTGGNYGYTF.

The V call is TRBV29-1, the J call TRBJ2-7; the D call may be TRBD1 or TRBD2 (6 bases each). Germline values: CDR1 SQVTM, CDR2 ANQGSEA. The CDR3 is made up of 13 amino acids. V was pared by 4 bases and J by 0 bases, with 10 bases between. CDR3 DNA: TGCAGCGTTGTAGCGGACAGCTCCTACGAGCAGTACTTC. Amino acid sequence: CSVVADSSYEQYF.

This clonotype was observed at least ten times. This chain joins TRBV6-6 and TRBJ2-5, with TRBD2 matching 11 bases. With V trimmed by 2 bases and J by 4 bases, 6 bases remained unmatched. CDR3 length equals 16 residues. Germline CDR1 MNHNY, CDR2 SVGAGI (reference sequence). The DNA for the CDR3 is TGTGCCAGCAGTTACAATAGCGGGGGGGCCGGAGAGACCCAGTACTTC. It translates to CASSYNSGGAGETQYF.

This clonotype showed up just a few times. The chain couples TRBV7-2 to TRBJ2-1; D gene unclear. Germline V lookup: CDR1 SGHTA, CDR2 FQGNSA. The germline V and J ends were trimmed by 3 bases and 9 bases, with 12 bases remaining between them. This CDR3 comprises 13 residues. CDR3 protein: CASSFVLGREQFF. The DNA for the CDR3 is TGTGCCAGCAGCTTTGTGTTGGGCCGTGAGCAGTTCTTC.